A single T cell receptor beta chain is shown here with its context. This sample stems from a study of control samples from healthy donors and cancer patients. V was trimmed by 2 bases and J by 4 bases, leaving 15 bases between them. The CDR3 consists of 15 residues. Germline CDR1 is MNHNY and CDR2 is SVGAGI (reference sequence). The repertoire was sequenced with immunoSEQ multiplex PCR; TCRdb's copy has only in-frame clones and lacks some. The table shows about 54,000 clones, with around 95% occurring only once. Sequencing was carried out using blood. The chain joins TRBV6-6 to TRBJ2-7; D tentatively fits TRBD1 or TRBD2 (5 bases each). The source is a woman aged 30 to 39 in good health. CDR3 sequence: CASSYGGPEEYEQYF. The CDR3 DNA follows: TGTGCCAGCAGTTACGGGGGACCTGAGGAATACGAGCAGTACTTC.